These 32 T cell receptor beta chains originate from one sample sequenced in a study of T cells in tuberculosis. Time point given: new active TB diagnosis, blood taken before or within 7 days of starting treatment. The data were produced by immunoSEQ multiplex PCR, yet TCRdb's version contains in-frame clones alone and is incomplete. The data hold 30,000 to 35,000 clones, with 93% observed a single time. This specimen was PBMCs, taken at tuberculosis diagnosis. The origin of the receptors is an adult with tuberculosis.

The rearrangement uses TRBV28 and TRBJ2-3; TRBD2 matches at 10 bases. Germline V gene lookup returns CDR1 MDHEN and CDR2 SYDVKM. The junction had 1 base not matched to a gene; V was cut back by 1 base and J by 6 bases. The CDR3 is 14 residues long. The CDR3 is CASSLFSGRDTQYF. CDR3 nucleotide sequence: TGTGCCAGCAGTTTATTTAGCGGGAGGGATACGCAGTATTTT.

The chain has TRBV10-3 and TRBJ2-1, with 9 bases matching TRBD2. This CDR3 contains 20 residues. CDR1 is ENHRY, CDR2 SYGVKD, per germline. The ends lost 6 bases at V and 0 bases at J; junction bases unmatched: 18. The CDR3 region is CAISEGLAGHPLYSYNEQFF. CDR3 nucleotide sequence: TGTGCCATCAGCGAAGGGCTAGCGGGGCACCCCCTTTACTCCTACAATGAGCAGTTCTTC.

The chain uses TRBV30 and TRBJ2-1; 13 bases match TRBD2. Losses at the gene ends were 5 bases for V and 6 bases for J; bases not matched to a gene: 7. This CDR3 has 15 amino acids. Per the germline V gene, CDR1 is GTSNPN and CDR2 is SVGIG (reference sequence). CDR3 in DNA: TGTGCCTGGTTACTAGCGGGGGGGCCGGGCAATGAGCAGTTCTTC. The encoded protein is CAWLLAGGPGNEQFF.

The V gene is TRBV28, the J gene TRBJ1-2, with TRBD1 matching over 10 bases. In germline, CDR1 is MDHEN, CDR2 SYDVKM. Germline trimming cut 5 bases from V and 1 base from J; bases unmatched to any gene: 7. The CDR3 sequence is 16 residues long. The CDR3 sequence: CASSDRGLRLNYGYTF. The DNA for the CDR3 is TGTGCCAGCAGTGACAGGGGGCTTCGACTTAACTATGGCTACACCTTC.

The V gene is TRBV5-6, the J gene TRBJ1-3; TRBD1 agrees at 7 bases. Germline assignment: CDR1 SGHDT and CDR2 YYEEEE. The J segment lost 2 bases and the V segment lost 1 base, leaving 9 bases of the junction unmatched. The CDR3 runs 17 residues. The DNA for the CDR3 is TGTGCCAGCAGCTTGAGACAGGGTATATTGGCTGGAAACACCATATATTTT. Amino acids: CASSLRQGILAGNTIYF.

A word on this clone: At one of its ends the junction is not consistent with the germline gene, which may arise from a read error. The V and J genes are TRBV6-5 and TRBJ2-3, with TRBD2 matching over 11 bases. The CDR3 consists of 16 residues. Germline loops: CDR1 MNHEY, CDR2 SVGAGI. DNA for the CDR3: TGTGCCGGCAGTTACGCACTAGCGGGAGCCACAGATACGCAGTATTTT. Translated, it gives CAGSYALAGATDTQYF.

The genes are TRBV28 and TRBJ1-2; D remains unclear. Germline CDR1 MDHEN, CDR2 SYDVKM. CDR3 length equals 13 residues. V lost 8 bases and J lost 4, with 14 bases in between. CDR3 protein: CASSRRNAYGYTF. In DNA form, the CDR3 reads TGTGCCAGCTCCAGGAGGAATGCCTATGGCTACACCTTC.

Details on this clone: The junction departs from the called germline gene at one end, perhaps through a read error. The rearrangement joins TRBV6-1 to TRBJ2-2; D not certain. Germline V lookup: CDR1 MNHNS, CDR2 SASEGT. The CDR3 extends over 14 amino acids. The CDR3 bases are TGTGCCAGCTTATTTCTTGGCGACACAGGGGAGCTGTTTTTT. It codes for CASLFLGDTGELFF.

V and J are TRBV6-1 and TRBJ1-2, with a tentative D call TRBD1 (5 bases). The germline V gene has CDR1 MNHNS and CDR2 SASEGT. With 4 bases removed from V and 1 base from J, the gap between germline ends came to 13 bases. This CDR3 has 15 amino acids. CDR3 sequence: CASSARTQDNYGYTF. DNA for the CDR3: TGTGCCAGCAGTGCCCGGACACAAGATAACTATGGCTACACCTTC.

The rearrangement uses TRBV7-3 and TRBJ2-1; perhaps TRBD2 as D (5 bases). Trimming left V 8 bases short and J 8 bases short, with 7 bases between. This CDR3 region has 10 residues. Germline V lookup: CDR1 SGHTA, CDR2 FQGTGA. CDR3 in DNA: TGTGCCAGCCTCGGGGATGAGCAGTTCTTC. It codes for CASLGDEQFF.

The rearrangement links TRBV6-6 to TRBJ2-3; D may be TRBD2 (5 bases). This CDR3 is built from 15 residues. Per germline, CDR1 MNHNY and CDR2 SVGAGI (reference sequence). The V end was cut by 7 bases, the J end by 5 bases, with 19 bases between. The DNA of the CDR3 is TGTGCCAGCACTAACCTGGCGGGCGTAGGAGATACGCAGTATTTT. Translated: CASTNLAGVGDTQYF.

The chain uses TRBV5-6 and TRBJ2-1; TRBD2 aligns across 9 bases. The ends lost 0 bases at V and 8 bases at J; junction bases unmatched: 12. From germline, CDR1 is SGHDT and CDR2 YYEEEE. This CDR3 comprises 17 residues. CDR3 region: CASSLAKRSGGNHEQFF. The CDR3 DNA follows: TGTGCCAGCAGCTTGGCCAAACGGAGCGGGGGGAACCATGAGCAGTTCTTC.

The chain carries TRBV6-1 and TRBJ2-5; D not certain. The germline V gene has CDR1 MNHNS and CDR2 SASEGT. The V and J ends lost 5 bases and 1 base respectively, with 5 bases between them. This CDR3 has 12 amino acids. DNA for the CDR3: TGTGCCAGCAGTCAGTTCCAAGAGACCCAGTACTTC. As protein: CASSQFQETQYF.

The CDR3 sequence: CASSLAQALAGATPYEQYF. The DNA for the CDR3 is TGTGCCAGCAGCTTAGCGCAGGCACTAGCGGGGGCAACCCCCTACGAGCAGTACTTC. The J gene is TRBJ2-7, the V gene TRBV7-6; 11 bases line up with TRBD2. CDR1 is SGHVS, CDR2 FNYEAQ, per germline. With 0 bases clipped from V and 2 bases from J, the junction kept 12 bases outside the gene matches. The CDR3 length is 19 residues. The full variable domain, rest sourced from reference TRBV7-6 and TRBJ2-7, is GAGVSQSPRYKVTKRGQDVALRCDPISGHVSLYWYRQALGQGPEFLTYFNYEAQQDKSGLPNDRFSAERPEGSISTLTIQRTEQRDSAMYRCASSLAQALAGATPYEQYFGPGTRLTVT.

This clone showed up just a few times. This chain joins TRBV4-2 and TRBJ1-5; TRBD1 is a possible D gene (6 bases). Germline V gene lookup returns CDR1 LGHNA and CDR2 YNFKEQ. The CDR3 is made up of 14 amino acids. V lost 1 base to trimming and J lost 3 bases, with 7 bases between them. The CDR3 loop is CASSQGQVNQPQHF. DNA of the CDR3: TGTGCCAGCAGCCAAGGACAGGTCAATCAGCCCCAGCATTTT.

This clone showed up just once. This chain uses TRBV12-5 with TRBJ1-2; TRBD1 agrees at 9 bases. V was clipped by 6 bases and J by 13 bases; unmatched bases: 6. This CDR3 region has 11 residues. Germline CDR1 reads LGHNT; CDR2 reads FRNRAP. The CDR3 sequence: CASGLDRGRTF. CDR3 coding DNA: TGTGCTAGTGGCCTGGACAGGGGCCGCACCTTC.

The genes are TRBV10-3 and TRBJ2-6, with a possible D match to TRBD1 (5 bases). Germline CDR1 is ENHRY and CDR2 is SYGVKD. The V gene lost 6 bases and the J gene lost 0 bases, with 15 bases spanning the gap. This CDR3 is 17 amino acids long. CDR3 coding DNA: TGTGCCATCAGCCCAGACAGCCCCGACTCTGGGGCCAACGTCCTGACTTTC. This gives the protein CAISPDSPDSGANVLTF.

The chain joins TRBV19 to TRBJ2-1; tentatively, D is TRBD2 (7 bases). V was trimmed by 5 bases and J by 4 bases, leaving 15 bases between them. Looked up from germline, CDR1 is LNHDA and CDR2 is SQIVND (reference sequence). This CDR3 comprises 15 residues. In DNA, the CDR3 is TGTGCCAGTAGTGCATCGGGGGGCTCGTACAATGAGCAGTTCTTC. It codes for CASSASGGSYNEQFF. Full variable domain (rest looked up from reference TRBV19 and TRBJ2-1): DGGITQSPKYLFRKEGQNVTLSCEQNLNHDAMYWYRQDPGQGLRLIYYSQIVNDFQKGDIAEGYSVSREKKESFPLTVTSAQKNPTAFYLCASSASGGSYNEQFFGPGTRLTVL.

The chain links TRBV4-1 to TRBJ2-1; 7 nucleotides agree with TRBD2. Losses at the gene ends were 2 bases for V and 4 bases for J; bases not matched to a gene: 8. The length of the CDR3 is 16 residues. Germline V CDR1 and CDR2: MGHRA, YSYEKL. The CDR3: CASSQPGRERYNEQFF. CDR3 sequence (DNA): TGCGCCAGCAGCCAACCAGGGCGGGAGAGGTACAATGAGCAGTTCTTC.

This clone was seen only once. The rearrangement links TRBV5-1 to TRBJ2-5, with D possibly being TRBD2 (6 bases). This CDR3 comprises 13 residues. Germline V lookup: CDR1 SGHRS, CDR2 YFSETQ. Trimming removed 7 bases from V and 1 base from J, with 11 bases in between. CDR3 in DNA: TGCGCCAGCGGGTCGGGAGTCCAAGAGACCCAGTACTTC. Amino acid sequence: CASGSGVQETQYF.

This chain uses TRBV5-1 with TRBJ2-3; a possible D gene is TRBD2 (5 bases). This CDR3 contains 16 residues. The germline CDR1 and CDR2 sequences are SGHRS and YFSETQ. With 4 bases removed from V and 2 bases from J, the gap between germline ends came to 17 bases. The CDR3 bases are TGCGCCAGCAGCCAAGGTCTCGGGGAGACCACAGATACGCAGTATTTT. Amino acid sequence: CASSQGLGETTDTQYF. Supplemented by reference TRBV5-1 and TRBJ2-3, the full variable domain reads KAGVTQTPRYLIKTRGQQVTLSCSPISGHRSVSWYQQTPGQGLQFLFEYFSETQRNKGNFPGRFSGRQFSNSRSEMNVSTLELGDSALYLCASSQGLGETTDTQYFGPGTRLTVL.

The chain's CDR3 is CASLDRPDRPTEAFF. CDR3 DNA sequence: TGTGCCAGCCTAGACCGGCCGGACAGACCCACTGAAGCTTTCTTT. The chain uses TRBV6-6 and TRBJ1-1; weak D call: TRBD1 (6 bases). In germline, CDR1 is MNHNY, CDR2 SVGAGI (reference sequence). Trimming stripped 8 bases from V and 4 bases from J, with 20 bases between. This CDR3 comprises 15 residues.

The chain is built from TRBV29-1 and TRBJ2-7, with 12 nucleotides matching TRBD2. J was trimmed by 3 bases and V by 6 bases; bases with no gene match: 12. The CDR3 is 16 residues long. Germline V gene sequence: CDR1 SQVTM, CDR2 ANQGSEA. CDR3 coding DNA: TGCAGCGTCGCGGATACCGGGACTAGCGGGTACTACGAGCAGTACTTC. Protein sequence: CSVADTGTSGYYEQYF.

Here the CDR3 reads CASSRRQGGGTDTQYF. The CDR3 DNA follows: TGTGCCAGCAGTCGACGACAGGGAGGCGGGACAGATACGCAGTATTTT. The V gene is TRBV13, the J gene TRBJ2-3; possible D gene TRBD1, 7 bases. The length of the CDR3 is 16 residues. Germline loops: CDR1 PRHDT, CDR2 FYEKMQ (reference sequence). Trimming removed 6 bases from V and 3 bases from J, with 19 bases in between. Based on the CDR3 plus reference TRBV13 and TRBJ2-3, the full variable domain is AAGVIQSPRHLIKEKRETATLKCYPIPRHDTVYWYQQGPGQDPQFLISFYEKMQSDKGSIPDRFSAQQFSDYHSELNMSSLELGDSALYFCASSRRQGGGTDTQYFGPGTRLTVL.

The chain recombines TRBV27 with TRBJ2-7; tentatively, D is TRBD1 (5 bases). The CDR3 length is 15 residues. In germline, CDR1 is MNHEY, CDR2 SMNVEV (reference sequence). V shed 4 bases and J shed 11 bases, with 24 bases lying between them. Written as DNA, the CDR3 is TGTGCCAGCAGTTATGGGCAAGGTTCAGGGTATGTGAAGTACTTC. It encodes CASSYGQGSGYVKYF.

This chain joins TRBV2 and TRBJ1-1; D may be TRBD1 (5 bases). CDR1 is SNHLY, CDR2 FYNNEI, per germline. The CDR3 runs 13 residues. V was pared by 10 bases and J by 4 bases, with 16 bases between. CDR3 amino acids: CANGIRRGTEAFF. In DNA, the CDR3 is TGTGCCAATGGTATTCGAAGGGGCACTGAAGCTTTCTTT.

The V gene is TRBV10-2, the J gene TRBJ2-1; 11 bases line up with TRBD2. Germline assignment: CDR1 WSHSY and CDR2 SAAADI. This CDR3 contains 13 residues. V lost 4 bases and J lost 11; bases outside the gene matches: 4. The CDR3 nucleotides read TGCGCCAGCAGTGTACTAGCGGGAGCCCAGCAGTTCTTC. It yields the protein CASSVLAGAQQFF.

This sequence joins TRBV2 and TRBJ2-3; 9 bases are shared with TRBD2. CDR1 SNHLY and CDR2 FYNNEI come from the germline V gene. With 2 bases clipped from V and 6 bases from J, the junction kept 6 bases outside the gene matches. This CDR3 is 15 amino acids long. Here the CDR3 reads CASSETAGGWDTQYF. For the CDR3, the DNA is TGTGCCAGCAGTGAAACGGCGGGAGGGTGGGATACGCAGTATTTT.

The rearrangement links TRBV28 to TRBJ1-1; D ambiguous. V lost 3 bases to trimming and J lost 5 bases, with 16 bases between them. The V gene's germline CDR1 is MDHEN and CDR2 SYDVKM. The CDR3 extends over 15 amino acids. The CDR3, as DNA: TGTGCCAGCAGTTTTAGTGCCCTTGGAGGAACTGAAGCTTTCTTT. The encoded protein is CASSFSALGGTEAFF.

The chain links TRBV4-1 to TRBJ1-1, with D maybe TRBD1 (5 bases). The CDR3 loop spans 15 amino acids. V was shortened by 1 base and J by 7 bases, with 16 bases between the two germline ends. CDR1 MGHRA and CDR2 YSYEKL come from the germline V gene. CDR3 nucleotide sequence: TGCGCCAGCAGCCAAGGGGATCAGGGAGGCCGTGAAGCTTTCTTT. This codes for CASSQGDQGGREAFF.

The chain uses TRBV4-1 and TRBJ2-1, with TRBD1 matching 8 bases. The CDR3 length is 13 residues. Germline CDR1 and CDR2: MGHRA and YSYEKL. V shed 0 bases, J shed 16 bases, and the junction held 8 bases outside the gene matches. The chain's CDR3 is CASSQDVETGEFF. CDR3 DNA sequence: TGCGCCAGCAGCCAAGATGTGGAGACAGGGGAATTCTTC.

The rearrangement links TRBV5-1 to TRBJ2-2, with D perhaps TRBD1 (6 bases). CDR1 and CDR2 from the germline V gene are SGHRS and YFSETQ. Trimming stripped 1 base from V and 2 bases from J, with 9 bases between. This CDR3 has 15 amino acids. CDR3 bases: TGCGCCAGCAGCTTGTCGGGACATAACACCGGGGAGCTGTTTTTT. This translates into CASSLSGHNTGELFF. Filled out from reference TRBV5-1 and TRBJ2-2, the complete variable domain reads KAGVTQTPRYLIKTRGQQVTLSCSPISGHRSVSWYQQTPGQGLQFLFEYFSETQRNKGNFPGRFSGRQFSNSRSEMNVSTLELGDSALYLCASSLSGHNTGELFFGEGSRLTVL.